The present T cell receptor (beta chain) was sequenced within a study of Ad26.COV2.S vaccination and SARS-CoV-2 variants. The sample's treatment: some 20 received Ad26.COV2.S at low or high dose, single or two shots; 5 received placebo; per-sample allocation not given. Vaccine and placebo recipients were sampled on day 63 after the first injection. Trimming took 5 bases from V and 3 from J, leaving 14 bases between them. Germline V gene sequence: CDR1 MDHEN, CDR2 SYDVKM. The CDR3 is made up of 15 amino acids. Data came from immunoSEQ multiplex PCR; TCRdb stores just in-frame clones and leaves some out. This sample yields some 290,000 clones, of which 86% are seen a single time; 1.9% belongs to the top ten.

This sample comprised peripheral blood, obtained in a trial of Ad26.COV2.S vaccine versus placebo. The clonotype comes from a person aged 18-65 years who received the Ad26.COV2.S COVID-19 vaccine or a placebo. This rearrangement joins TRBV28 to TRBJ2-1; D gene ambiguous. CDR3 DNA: TGTGCCAGCAGTAACAACAGAGGATACTACAATGAGCAGTTCTTC. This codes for CASSNNRGYYNEQFF.